The 15 T cell receptor beta chains given below trace back to one sample, sequenced in a study of naive CD8 T cells in extremely preterm neonates. Sequenced by immunoSEQ multiplex PCR; TCRdb stores in-frame clones only, minus some. Of about 5,000 clones in the sample, approximately 96% are singletons; the top ten hold 0.65% to 0.85%. The sequencing sample was made of naive CD8+ T cells from blood. These receptors originate from a human donor in good health.

This sequence joins TRBV6-5 and TRBJ1-1, with 10 nucleotides matching TRBD1. This CDR3 spans 14 amino acids. Germline V gives CDR1 MNHEY, CDR2 SVGAGI. V was clipped by 2 bases and J by 4 bases; unmatched bases: 1. CDR3 coding DNA: TGTGCCAGCAGTTACGGGACAGGGGTCACTGAAGCTTTCTTT. Residues: CASSYGTGVTEAFF.

The chain carries TRBV28 and TRBJ1-5; 7 nucleotides line up with TRBD1. V shed 3 bases, J shed 4 bases, and the junction held 3 bases outside the gene matches. This CDR3 is built from 14 residues. Germline assignment: CDR1 MDHEN and CDR2 SYDVKM. Here the CDR3 DNA reads TGTGCCAGCAGTTTTGGGGACAGTAATCAGCCCCAGCATTTT. Translation gives CASSFGDSNQPQHF.

The V call is TRBV19, the J call TRBJ1-1; D gene unclear. CDR1 and CDR2 from the germline V gene are LNHDA and SQIVND (reference sequence). V was shortened by 3 bases and J by 2 bases, with 7 bases between the two germline ends. CDR3 size: 13 residues. The CDR3 here is CASSIFINTEAFF. The CDR3 DNA reads as TGTGCCAGTAGTATCTTTATAAACACTGAAGCTTTCTTT.

This CDR3 is CASSQDPSGGADTQYF. CDR3 coding DNA: TGCGCCAGCAGCCAAGATCCTAGCGGGGGGGCAGATACGCAGTATTTT. The chain combines TRBV4-3 with TRBJ2-3; the match to TRBD2 covers 12 bases. The CDR3 has 16 residues. Trimming took 0 bases from V and 4 from J; bases not matched to a gene: 2. The V gene's germline CDR1 is LGHNA and CDR2 YSLEER.

CDR3 coding DNA: TGTGCCAGTAGTACCCGAGAGAGGTCCTACGAGCAGTACTTC. Translated: CASSTRERSYEQYF. The chain links TRBV19 to TRBJ2-7, with no clear D. CDR3 length: 14 amino acids. Looked up from germline, CDR1 is LNHDA and CDR2 is SQIVND (reference sequence). Trimming took 4 bases from V and 1 from J, leaving 11 bases between them. The variable domain in full, with the rest retrieved from reference TRBV19 and TRBJ2-7, is DGGITQSPKYLFRKEGQNVTLSCEQNLNHDAMYWYRQDPGQGLRLIYYSQIVNDFQKGDIAEGYSVSREKKESFPLTVTSAQKNPTAFYLCASSTRERSYEQYFGPGTRLTVT.

V and J are TRBV6-5 and TRBJ1-5; D may be TRBD1 (5 bases). The germline V and J ends were trimmed by 2 bases and 6 bases, with 11 bases remaining between them. The CDR3 spans 14 residues. Germline loops: CDR1 MNHEY, CDR2 SVGAGI. This CDR3 reads CASSYLGAGQPQHF. The CDR3 DNA reads as TGTGCCAGCAGTTACCTAGGGGCAGGTCAGCCCCAGCATTTT.

With regard to this clone: Other DNA sequences from this sample encode an identical CDR3 as well. The chain recombines TRBV5-8 with TRBJ1-6; no reliable D call. V lost 0 bases, J lost 4 bases, and 5 bases lay in between. The CDR3 totals 14 residues. Germline V gene lookup returns CDR1 SGHTS and CDR2 YDEGEE. The CDR3 reads CASSLGLYNSPLHF. CDR3 in DNA: TGTGCCAGCAGCTTGGGACTGTATAATTCACCCCTCCACTTT.

As for this clone: At one of its ends the junction is not consistent with the germline gene, which may arise from a read error. The V call is TRBV11-2, the J call TRBJ1-1, with 7 bases fitting TRBD1. Germline CDR1 is SGHAT and CDR2 is FQNNGV. The CDR3 has 15 amino acids. The CDR3 region is CASSIDEGARTEAFF. Written as DNA, the CDR3 is TGTGCCAGCAGCATAGACGAGGGGGCGCGAACTGAAGCTTTCTTT.

The genes are TRBV19 and TRBJ1-1; the D is unclear. Germline lookup yields CDR1 LNHDA and CDR2 SQIVND (reference sequence). This CDR3 has 14 amino acids. V shed 4 bases and J shed 6 bases, with 15 bases lying between them. CDR3 region: CASSTREVTSEAFF. The CDR3 nucleotides are TGTGCCAGTAGTACCCGGGAAGTGACTTCTGAAGCTTTCTTT.

This clone has a single count. The chain recombines TRBV5-4 with TRBJ1-2; TRBD1 matches at 7 bases. This CDR3 region has 15 residues. V dropped 3 bases and J dropped 6; count of bases not matched to a gene: 11. Germline loops: CDR1 SGHNT, CDR2 YYREEE (reference sequence). CDR3 sequence reads: CASSYQLRGRDGYTF. Written as DNA, the CDR3 is TGTGCCAGCAGCTATCAATTGAGGGGGCGTGATGGCTACACCTTC.

This chain uses TRBV5-4 with TRBJ1-4; the match to TRBD1 covers 11 bases. The CDR3 contains 16 residues. Trimming removed 4 bases from V and 7 bases from J; junction bases left unmatched: 9. Germline-derived CDR1 and CDR2 are SGHNT and YYREEE (reference sequence). This CDR3 is CASSDRDRGLREKLFF. For the CDR3, the DNA is TGTGCCAGCAGCGACCGGGACAGGGGGTTGCGTGAAAAACTGTTTTTT.

This clone was recorded only once. The V call is TRBV5-6, the J call TRBJ2-3, with 13 bases lining up with TRBD2. The CDR3 consists of 17 residues. The V segment lost 0 bases and the J segment 3 bases; nucleotides outside the gene matches: 4. Germline V CDR1 and CDR2: SGHDT, YYEEEE. CDR3 region: CASSLGLAGGPTDTQYF. The CDR3 DNA reads TGTGCCAGCAGCTTGGGACTAGCGGGGGGTCCTACAGATACGCAGTATTTT.

This rearrangement joins TRBV4-3 to TRBJ2-7; 7 positions match TRBD1. CDR1 and CDR2 from the germline V gene are LGHNA and YSLEER. After removal of 0 bases from V and 1 base from J, the junction contained 9 bases not matched to a gene. The CDR3 is made up of 17 amino acids. CDR3 sequence reads: CASSQDIETGSSYEQYF. CDR3 nucleotides: TGCGCCAGCAGCCAAGATATCGAGACAGGGTCTTCCTACGAGCAGTACTTC.

This clone appeared once. V and J are TRBV7-9 and TRBJ1-2, with a weak D call TRBD1 (5 bases). There are 14 residues in the CDR3. Germline V gives CDR1 SEHNR, CDR2 FQNEAQ (reference sequence). V was trimmed by 1 base and J by 7 bases, leaving 13 bases between them. The CDR3 nucleotides are TGTGCCAGCAGCTTAGTTAACAGGAGAAGTGGCTACACCTTC. Translated: CASSLVNRRSGYTF. The full variable domain, its missing parts supplied by reference TRBV7-9 and TRBJ1-2, is DTGVSQNPRHKITKRGQNVTFRCDPISEHNRLYWYRQTLGQGPEFLTYFQNEAQLEKSRLLSDRFSAERPKGSFSTLEIQRTEQGDSAMYLCASSLVNRRSGYTFGSGTRLTVV.

This clone was detected a few times. V and J are TRBV28 and TRBJ2-1; D is unresolved. The CDR3 covers 12 residues. Germline CDR1 is MDHEN and CDR2 is SYDVKM. The V end was cut by 5 bases, the J end by 7 bases, with 9 bases between. CDR3 nucleotide sequence: TGTGCCAGCAGTGAAAGGAGAAATGAGCAGTTCTTC. It specifies CASSERRNEQFF.